The 23 T cell receptor beta chains below all came from one sample that was sequenced in a study of shared clonotypes between healthy human individuals. The naive CD8 subset, CD45RO-negative cells positively selected for CCR7, excluded terminally differentiated effector memory CD45RA+ cells. Sequenced by immunoSEQ multiplex PCR; TCRdb stores in-frame clones only, minus some. The sample shows about 2,200,000 clones, about 93% of them seen only once. Sequenced material: naive CD8+ T cells from PBMCs. The origin of the receptors is a man younger than 30 in good health. Some clones in this sample may be carry-over from other donors' samples.

The gene calls are TRBV4-2 and TRBJ2-7; the D is unclear. Trimming shortened V by 0 bases and J by 4 bases, and 16 bases separated the two germline ends. This CDR3 comprises 16 residues. From germline, CDR1 is LGHNA and CDR2 YNFKEQ. The DNA of the CDR3 is TGTGCCAGCAGCCAAGAGGTCGGCTCCCCCTCGTACGAGCAGTACTTC. This gives the protein CASSQEVGSPSYEQYF.

This chain connects TRBV19 to TRBJ2-7; D remains ambiguous. Trimming left V 5 bases short and J 3 bases short, with 11 bases between. This CDR3 contains 13 residues. CDR1 and CDR2 from the germline V gene are LNHDA and SQIVND (reference sequence). The CDR3 nucleotides read TGTGCCAGTAGTGCGTACTCAAGCTACGAGCAGTACTTC. As protein: CASSAYSSYEQYF.

The rearrangement joins TRBV11-3 to TRBJ2-2; 8 bases match TRBD1. CDR1 is SGHNT and CDR2 is YENEEA in the germline V gene. The J segment lost 7 bases and the V segment lost 4 bases, leaving 8 bases of the junction unmatched. CDR3 length: 15 residues. CDR3 loop: CASSSRTGKGGELFF. DNA for the CDR3: TGTGCCAGCAGCTCCAGGACAGGGAAGGGCGGGGAGCTGTTTTTT.

The chain couples TRBV4-2 to TRBJ2-1; 11 positions match TRBD2. CDR3 length equals 17 residues. In germline, CDR1 is LGHNA, CDR2 YNFKEQ. Trimming cost V 0 bases and J 3 bases; bases outside gene matches: 4. DNA of the CDR3: TGTGCCAGCAGCCAAGATCTAGCGGGAGGCTACTACAATGAGCAGTTCTTC. Protein sequence: CASSQDLAGGYYNEQFF.

Only one count was recorded for this clone. The V and J genes are TRBV23-1 and TRBJ2-7, with 8 bases aligning to TRBD2. TRBV23-1 is classed as an ORF, of uncertain function. The CDR3 runs 16 residues. J was trimmed by 4 bases and V by 0 bases; bases with no gene match: 8. This chain's CDR3 is CASSQSFREGLYEQYF. DNA for the CDR3: TGCGCCAGCAGTCAATCGTTCCGGGAGGGTTTATACGAGCAGTACTTC.

For this clone: At one end, the junction sequence differs from germline, possibly due to a read error. The chain employs TRBV11-2 and TRBJ2-5; 9 bases line up with TRBD2. This CDR3 has 14 residues. Germline CDR1 reads SGHAT; CDR2 reads FQNNGV. DNA for the CDR3: TGTGCCACCAGCGGGGGGCGGCCCTGGGAGACCCAGTACTTC. This codes for CATSGGRPWETQYF.

The V call is TRBV19, the J call TRBJ2-2; TRBD1 is a possible D gene (5 bases). The CDR3 totals 14 residues. Looked up from germline, CDR1 is LNHDA and CDR2 is SQIVND (reference sequence). V lost 3 bases and J 9 bases, leaving 14 bases between the germline ends. CDR3 sequence (DNA): TGTGCCAGTAGTATTGGCGACAGCTACCGGGAGCTGTTTTTT. Its protein is CASSIGDSYRELFF.

This clone showed up just once. Other nucleotide sequences from this sample produce the same CDR3. The chain uses TRBV5-6 and TRBJ2-7, with D unclear. CDR1 and CDR2 (germline): SGHDT, YYEEEE. Between the trimmed V and J ends, which lost 0 bases and 0 bases, there was a span of 4 bases. The CDR3 length is 13 residues. The CDR3 coding sequence is TGTGCCAGCAGCTTGGGCGTCTCCTACGAGCAGTACTTC. Its protein is CASSLGVSYEQYF.

The genes are TRBV4-1 and TRBJ1-2, with D perhaps matching TRBD1 (5 bases). V was shortened by 1 base and J by 4 bases, with 7 bases between the two germline ends. The germline V gene encodes CDR1 MGHRA and CDR2 YSYEKL. CDR3 length: 13 amino acids. CDR3 DNA: TGCGCCAGCAGCCAAGGACAGTCCTATGGCTACACCTTC. Residues: CASSQGQSYGYTF.

The rearrangement joins TRBV9 to TRBJ2-3, with 10 bases fitting TRBD1. The CDR3 sequence is 18 residues long. V shed 3 bases, J shed 3 bases, and the junction held 13 bases outside the gene matches. Germline values: CDR1 SGDLS, CDR2 YYNGEE. CDR3 nucleotides: TGTGCCAGCAGCGCCTGGGACAGGGGATTCGGTAGAACAGATACGCAGTATTTT. Translation: CASSAWDRGFGRTDTQYF.

The genes are TRBV4-3 and TRBJ1-2; maybe TRBD1 (5 bases). This CDR3 is built from 17 residues. Germline V CDR1 and CDR2: LGHNA, YSLEER. The ends were cut back, 0 bases at V and 4 bases at J, with 18 bases in the middle. The CDR3: CASSQEEETAVIYGYTF. The CDR3 DNA reads as TGCGCCAGCAGCCAAGAGGAGGAGACAGCAGTCATCTATGGCTACACCTTC.

The chain combines TRBV9 with TRBJ2-6, with D perhaps matching TRBD2 (7 bases). Between the trimmed V and J ends, which lost 4 bases and 1 base, there was a span of 18 bases. Germline V lookup: CDR1 SGDLS, CDR2 YYNGEE. The CDR3 length is 18 residues. DNA for the CDR3: TGTGCCAGCAGCCCGGAGGGGGGGCGATTATCTGGGGCCAACGTCCTGACTTTC. Residues: CASSPEGGRLSGANVLTF.

The rearrangement joins TRBV29-1 to TRBJ1-3; D is ambiguous. Germline values: CDR1 SQVTM, CDR2 ANQGSEA. V gave up 1 base and J gave up 4 bases, with 8 bases separating them. The CDR3 has 13 residues. The CDR3: CSVEVWEGNTIYF. DNA for the CDR3: TGCAGCGTTGAAGTGTGGGAAGGAAACACCATATATTTT.

This chain uses TRBV7-2 with TRBJ2-5, with D tentatively TRBD2 (6 bases). The CDR3 is made up of 13 amino acids. Germline CDR1 and CDR2: SGHTA and FQGNSA. V was shortened by 1 base and J by 7 bases, with 10 bases between the two germline ends. CDR3 sequence reads: CASSLGFGGTQYF. Here the CDR3 DNA reads TGTGCCAGCAGCTTAGGCTTCGGGGGGACCCAGTACTTC.

The chain joins TRBV28 to TRBJ2-7; 7 nucleotides line up with TRBD1. Germline V lookup: CDR1 MDHEN, CDR2 SYDVKM. This CDR3 comprises 13 residues. J gave up 5 bases and V 3 bases, and 4 bases lay outside the gene matches. CDR3 amino acids: CASSFNRGDEQYF. The CDR3 DNA sequence: TGTGCCAGCAGTTTTAACAGGGGCGACGAGCAGTACTTC.

This chain uses TRBV25-1 with TRBJ2-5; perhaps TRBD2 as D (5 bases). Trimming left V 8 bases short and J 5 bases short, with 6 bases between. Looked up from germline, CDR1 is MGHDK and CDR2 is SYGVNS. The CDR3 is 10 residues long. The CDR3 here is CASWEETQYF. For the CDR3, the DNA is TGTGCCAGCTGGGAGGAGACCCAGTACTTC.

The rearrangement joins TRBV13 to TRBJ2-7, with a tentative D call TRBD1 (7 bases). CDR3 length equals 13 residues. Looked up from germline, CDR1 is PRHDT and CDR2 is FYEKMQ (reference sequence). Deletions cut 5 bases from V and 5 bases from J, with 13 bases between. The CDR3 DNA sequence: TGTGCCAGCAGCCCCAGGGGGGTTGACGAGCAGTACTTC. Translation: CASSPRGVDEQYF.

This rearrangement joins TRBV27 to TRBJ2-1, with 7 bases lining up with TRBD1. This CDR3 spans 16 amino acids. J lost 9 bases, V lost 3 bases, and 14 bases had no gene match. CDR1 and CDR2 from the germline V gene are MNHEY and SMNVEV (reference sequence). Written as DNA, the CDR3 is TGTGCCAGCAGTTTTTGGCAACAGGGGATTGGGGGTGAGCAGTTCTTC. Its translation: CASSFWQQGIGGEQFF.

The V call is TRBV30, the J call TRBJ2-1; the D is unclear. The CDR3 is 14 amino acids. The germline V gene encodes CDR1 GTSNPN and CDR2 SVGIG (reference sequence). V lost 5 bases and J 8 bases, leaving 19 bases between the germline ends. The CDR3 spells CAWGEGPSFDEQFF. CDR3 bases: TGTGCCTGGGGCGAAGGGCCCTCTTTTGATGAGCAGTTCTTC.

The chain has TRBV27 and TRBJ2-2, with D unresolved. This CDR3 is 14 amino acids long. Germline loops: CDR1 MNHEY, CDR2 SMNVEV (reference sequence). V lost 1 base and J 4 bases, leaving 7 bases between the germline ends. The CDR3, as DNA: TGTGCCAGCAGTTTATTAGGGTCCACCGGGGAGCTGTTTTTT. It translates to CASSLLGSTGELFF.

The chain has TRBV27 and TRBJ1-5; D might be TRBD1 (5 bases). The CDR3 is 15 residues long. CDR1 is MNHEY and CDR2 is SMNVEV in the germline V gene (reference sequence). V was shortened by 3 bases and J by 6 bases, with 15 bases between the two germline ends. The CDR3 coding sequence is TGTGCCAGCAGTTTTTTTCCAGGGACGAGTCAGCCCCAGCATTTT. It translates to CASSFFPGTSQPQHF.

The V and J genes are TRBV6-5 and TRBJ2-2, with D hard to call. Per the germline V gene, CDR1 is MNHEY and CDR2 is SVGAGI. V lost 0 bases and J 6 bases, leaving 8 bases between the germline ends. This CDR3 has 14 amino acids. In DNA, the CDR3 is TGTGCCAGCAGTTACTCGGGGTTCTCCGGGGAGCTGTTTTTT. Encoded protein: CASSYSGFSGELFF.

The chain uses TRBV5-1 and TRBJ2-7; no reliable D call. Trimming removed 0 bases from V and 1 base from J, with 8 bases in between. The germline V gene has CDR1 SGHRS and CDR2 YFSETQ. CDR3 length equals 14 residues. CDR3 coding DNA: TGCGCCAGCAGCTTGGTGGTGATGTCCTACGAGCAGTACTTC. Amino acids: CASSLVVMSYEQYF.